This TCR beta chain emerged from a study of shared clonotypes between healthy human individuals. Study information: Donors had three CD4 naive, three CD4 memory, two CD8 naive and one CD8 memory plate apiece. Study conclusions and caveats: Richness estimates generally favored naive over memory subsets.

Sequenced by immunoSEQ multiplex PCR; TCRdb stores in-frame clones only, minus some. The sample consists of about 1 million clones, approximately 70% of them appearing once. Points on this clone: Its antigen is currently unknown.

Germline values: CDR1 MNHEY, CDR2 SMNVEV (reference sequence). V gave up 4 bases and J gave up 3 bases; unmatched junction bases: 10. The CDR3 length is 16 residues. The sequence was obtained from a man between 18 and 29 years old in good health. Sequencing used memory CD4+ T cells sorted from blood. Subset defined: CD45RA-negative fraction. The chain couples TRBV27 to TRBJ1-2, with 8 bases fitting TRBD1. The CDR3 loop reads CASSWRTGPGDYGYTF. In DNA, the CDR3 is TGTGCCAGCAGTTGGCGGACAGGGCCTGGAGACTATGGCTACACCTTC.